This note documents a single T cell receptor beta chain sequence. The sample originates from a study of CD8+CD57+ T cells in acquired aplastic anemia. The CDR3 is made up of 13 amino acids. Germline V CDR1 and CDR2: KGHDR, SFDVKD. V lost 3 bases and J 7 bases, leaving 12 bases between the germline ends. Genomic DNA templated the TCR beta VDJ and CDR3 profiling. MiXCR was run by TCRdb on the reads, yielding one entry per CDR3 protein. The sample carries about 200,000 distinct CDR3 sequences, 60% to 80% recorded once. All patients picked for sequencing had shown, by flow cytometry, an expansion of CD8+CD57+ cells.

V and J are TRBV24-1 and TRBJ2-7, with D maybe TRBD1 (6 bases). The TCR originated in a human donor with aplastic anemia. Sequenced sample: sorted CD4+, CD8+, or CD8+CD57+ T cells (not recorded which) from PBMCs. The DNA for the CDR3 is TGTGCCACCAGTGATGTTTCAGGGGTTGAGCAGTACTTC. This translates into CATSDVSGVEQYF.